A selection of T cell receptor beta chains follows, all from one sample in a study of blood T cell repertoires in COVID-19. The data were produced by immunoSEQ multiplex PCR, yet TCRdb's version contains in-frame clones alone and is incomplete. Of about 180,000 clones detected, more than 85% appear once; the ten largest clones hold 1% to 1.5%. Source material: PBMCs or T cells enriched from blood (not recorded which). These receptors came from a human donor with acute COVID-19. The donor label of this sample is uncertain. Both conserved end residues are part of each CDR3. D genes are given only for firm matches. Size values are once, few and many counts, or a class for expanded clones, and some rows have none.

cdr3_aa: CASSHESSGGGWNEQFF; cdr3_nt: TGTGCCAGCAGCCACGAATCTAGCGGGGGAGGGTGGAATGAGCAGTTCTTC; v_call: TRBV3-1/TRBV3-2; j_call: TRBJ2-1; clone_size: once; d_call: TRBD2
cdr3_aa: CASSSRLDRWSSYNSPLHF; cdr3_nt: TGTGCCAGCAGCTCTAGACTTGACAGGTGGAGCTCCTATAATTCACCCCTCCACTTT; v_call: TRBV7-2; j_call: TRBJ1-6; clone_size: -; d_call: -
cdr3_aa: CAWSAKGGNYGYTF; cdr3_nt: TGTGCCTGGAGTGCAAAGGGGGGGAACTATGGCTACACCTTC; v_call: TRBV30; j_call: TRBJ1-2; clone_size: -; d_call: -
cdr3_aa: CGGELAGPYEQYF; cdr3_nt: TGTGGCGGAGAACTAGCGGGGCCCTACGAGCAGTACTTC; v_call: TRBV19; j_call: TRBJ2-7; clone_size: -; d_call: TRBD2
cdr3_aa: CASSNTGTGGIGGYTF; cdr3_nt: TGTGCCAGCTCTAATACGGGGACAGGGGGAATCGGTGGCTACACCTTC; v_call: TRBV18; j_call: TRBJ1-2; clone_size: -; d_call: TRBD1
cdr3_aa: CASSGRLESDTQYF; cdr3_nt: TGTGCCAGCAGTGGTCGTCTTGAGTCAGATACGCAGTATTTT; v_call: TRBV6-2/TRBV6-3; j_call: TRBJ2-3; clone_size: -; d_call: -
cdr3_aa: CASSLESAGQGRSPLHF; cdr3_nt: TGCGCCAGCAGCTTGGAATCCGCAGGACAGGGGAGGTCACCCCTCCACTTT; v_call: TRBV5-1; j_call: TRBJ1-6; clone_size: -; d_call: TRBD1
cdr3_aa: CASSMGRAQNTQYF; cdr3_nt: TGTGCCAGTAGTATGGGCAGAGCACAGAATACGCAGTATTTT; v_call: TRBV19; j_call: TRBJ2-3; clone_size: -; d_call: -
cdr3_aa: CASSLGLAGNEQFF; cdr3_nt: TGCGCCAGCAGCTTGGGACTAGCGGGGAATGAGCAGTTCTTC; v_call: TRBV5-1; j_call: TRBJ2-1; clone_size: -; d_call: TRBD2
cdr3_aa: CASSRLASVGDTQYF; cdr3_nt: TGTGCCAGTAGTAGACTAGCGTCCGTCGGAGATACGCAGTATTTT; v_call: TRBV19; j_call: TRBJ2-3; clone_size: -; d_call: TRBD2
cdr3_aa: CASSDLGQGRTDTQYF; cdr3_nt: TGCGCCAGCAGTGATCTGGGACAGGGAAGGACAGATACGCAGTATTTT; v_call: TRBV10-1; j_call: TRBJ2-3; clone_size: -; d_call: TRBD1
cdr3_aa: CSCADLGTEAFF; cdr3_nt: TGCAGCTGTGCTGACTTGGGCACTGAAGCTTTCTTT; v_call: TRBV29-1; j_call: TRBJ1-1; clone_size: -; d_call: -
cdr3_aa: CASSIVTGELFF; cdr3_nt: TGTGCCAGCAGCATTGTAACCGGGGAGCTGTTTTTT; v_call: TRBV21-1; j_call: TRBJ2-2; clone_size: -; d_call: -
cdr3_aa: CASSLFGGEGNEQYF; cdr3_nt: TGCGCCAGCAGCTTGTTCGGGGGTGAAGGGAACGAGCAGTACTTC; v_call: TRBV5-1; j_call: TRBJ2-7; clone_size: -; d_call: -
cdr3_aa: CASRQFQYNEQFF; cdr3_nt: TGTGCCAGCAGGCAATTCCAGTACAATGAGCAGTTCTTC; v_call: TRBV21-1; j_call: TRBJ2-1; clone_size: -; d_call: -
cdr3_aa: CSVLSSGGQGSEQYF; cdr3_nt: TGCAGCGTTCTCTCTAGCGGGGGGCAAGGTTCCGAGCAGTACTTC; v_call: TRBV29-1; j_call: TRBJ2-7; clone_size: -; d_call: TRBD2
cdr3_aa: CAPPVGHEQFF; cdr3_nt: TGTGCCCCCCCGGTGGGGCATGAGCAGTTCTTC; v_call: TRBV6-8; j_call: TRBJ2-1; clone_size: -; d_call: -
cdr3_aa: CASSSTSGGAAEQFF; cdr3_nt: TGTGCCAGCAGCTCGACGAGCGGGGGGGCCGCTGAGCAGTTCTTC; v_call: TRBV11-1; j_call: TRBJ2-1; clone_size: -; d_call: TRBD2
cdr3_aa: CASGMTSGGANEQFF; cdr3_nt: TGTGCCAGCGGCATGACTAGCGGGGGGGCCAATGAGCAGTTCTTC; v_call: TRBV3-1/TRBV3-2; j_call: TRBJ2-1; clone_size: -; d_call: TRBD2
cdr3_aa: CASSERSAGDYNEQFF; cdr3_nt: TGTGCCAGCAGCGAGAGATCGGCAGGGGACTACAATGAGCAGTTCTTC; v_call: TRBV9; j_call: TRBJ2-1; clone_size: -; d_call: -
cdr3_aa: CASRDRDRGGYEQYF; cdr3_nt: TGTGCCAGTCGCGACCGGGACAGGGGCGGCTACGAGCAGTACTTC; v_call: TRBV19; j_call: TRBJ2-7; clone_size: -; d_call: TRBD1
cdr3_aa: CSVGPTGRTDTQYF; cdr3_nt: TGCAGCGTTGGTCCGACAGGGCGTACAGATACGCAGTATTTT; v_call: TRBV29-1; j_call: TRBJ2-3; clone_size: once; d_call: TRBD1
cdr3_aa: CASKNLGQGMRGYTF; cdr3_nt: TGTGCCAGCAAGAATCTGGGACAGGGAATGCGCGGCTACACCTTC; v_call: TRBV2; j_call: TRBJ1-2; clone_size: -; d_call: TRBD1
cdr3_aa: CASSLSQGQGYTF; cdr3_nt: TGTGCCAGCAGCCTGTCGCAGGGACAAGGCTACACCTTC; v_call: TRBV6-5; j_call: TRBJ1-2; clone_size: -; d_call: -
cdr3_aa: CASSLGGSSYEQYF; cdr3_nt: TGTGCCAGCAGCCTCGGGGGTAGCTCCTACGAGCAGTACTTC; v_call: TRBV4-2; j_call: TRBJ2-7; clone_size: few; d_call: -
cdr3_aa: CASSQELGGGRGGDTQYF; cdr3_nt: TGCGCCAGCAGCCAAGAGCTGGGGGGGGGTAGAGGTGGAGATACGCAGTATTTT; v_call: TRBV4-3; j_call: TRBJ2-3; clone_size: -; d_call: TRBD2
cdr3_aa: CATRGLSYEQYF; cdr3_nt: TGTGCCACTAGGGGACTGTCCTACGAGCAGTACTTC; v_call: TRBV19; j_call: TRBJ2-7; clone_size: -; d_call: -
cdr3_aa: CAISFSGTSGPYNEQFF; cdr3_nt: TGTGCCATCAGTTTCTCCGGGACTAGCGGCCCCTACAATGAGCAGTTCTTC; v_call: TRBV10-3; j_call: TRBJ2-1; clone_size: -; d_call: TRBD2
cdr3_aa: CASSSTGLIAFF; cdr3_nt: TGTGCCAGCAGCTCGACAGGGTTGATAGCTTTCTTT; v_call: TRBV5-5; j_call: TRBJ1-1; clone_size: -; d_call: TRBD1
cdr3_aa: CASSLGDYGYTF; cdr3_nt: TGTGCCAGCAGCTTAGGCGACTATGGCTACACCTTC; v_call: TRBV7-9; j_call: TRBJ1-2; clone_size: -; d_call: -
cdr3_aa: CASSQGGRGNQPQHF; cdr3_nt: TGTGCCAGCAGCCAAGGTGGCAGGGGCAATCAGCCCCAGCATTTT; v_call: TRBV3-1/TRBV3-2; j_call: TRBJ1-5; clone_size: -; d_call: -
cdr3_aa: CASSPRDRGADEQYF; cdr3_nt: TGTGCCAGTAGTCCCCGGGACAGGGGTGCCGACGAGCAGTACTTC; v_call: TRBV19; j_call: TRBJ2-7; clone_size: -; d_call: TRBD1
cdr3_aa: CATSTSGEFTDTQYF; cdr3_nt: TGTGCCACTTCGACTAGCGGGGAATTCACAGATACGCAGTATTTT; v_call: TRBV10-3; j_call: TRBJ2-3; clone_size: -; d_call: TRBD2